These 5 T cell receptor beta chains share one sample of origin, sequenced in a study of T-cell memory formation after mild COVID-19. Each CDR3 protein is one row after TCRdb ran MiXCR on the 5' RACE reads. The sample yields 500,000 to 600,000 distinct CDR3 sequences, roughly 18% seen once. Sequenced material: PBMCs or a T cell subset sorted from them (not recorded which). The source of these receptors is an adult woman who had mild COVID-19 (a few samples of this study predate the infection). Cell type and time point are not known.

The table lists this clonotype with a few counts. The J gene is TRBJ2-2, the V gene TRBV6-5; 14 bases fit TRBD2. The germline V gene encodes CDR1 MNHEY and CDR2 SVGAGI. With 5 bases clipped from V and 0 bases from J, the junction kept 5 bases outside the gene matches. The CDR3 is 18 residues long. CDR3 sequence reads: CASSTGTSGGPNTGELFF. Here the CDR3 DNA reads TGTGCCAGCAGTACTGGGACTAGCGGGGGCCCGAACACCGGGGAGCTGTTTTTT.

This clonotype has a handful of counts. The chain has TRBV3-1 and TRBJ2-7, with D perhaps being TRBD1 or TRBD2 (5 bases each). Germline values: CDR1 LGHDT, CDR2 YNNKEL (reference sequence). The CDR3 has 16 amino acids. V was clipped by 0 bases and J by 4 bases, with 16 bases between them. The CDR3, as DNA: TGTGCCAGCAGCCAAGAATGGGGGAGTAGCCTGTACGAGCAGTACTTC. It encodes CASSQEWGSSLYEQYF.

The chain is built from TRBV25-1 and TRBJ2-6, with unresolved D. The CDR3 consists of 14 residues. V lost 2 bases and J lost 1, with 3 bases in between. The germline CDR1 and CDR2 sequences are MGHDK and SYGVNS. The CDR3 DNA follows: TGTGCCAGCAGTGAAGAATCTGGGGCCAACGTCCTGACTTTC. Protein sequence: CASSEESGANVLTF.

This clonotype came up a few times. The chain joins TRBV7-2 to TRBJ2-5; no definite D call. This CDR3 is built from 13 residues. Germline values: CDR1 SGHTA, CDR2 FQGNSA. Between the trimmed V and J ends, which lost 5 bases and 5 bases, there was a span of 12 bases. The CDR3 DNA is TGTGCCAGCAGCACGGGTAGCTATGAGACCCAGTACTTC. Translating gives CASSTGSYETQYF.

This clonotype was seen a handful of times. The chain's CDR3 is CASSSGQGQNSPLHF. CDR3 nucleotides: TGTGCCAGCAGCTCCGGACAGGGCCAGAATTCACCCCTCCACTTT. The rearrangement links TRBV7-9 to TRBJ1-6; 8 bases align to TRBD1. The CDR3 is made up of 15 amino acids. Per the germline V gene, CDR1 is SEHNR and CDR2 is FQNEAQ (reference sequence). J was trimmed by 7 bases and V by 4 bases; bases with no gene match: 6.